These 14 T cell receptor beta chains originate from one sample sequenced in a study of T cell clonality in common variable immunodeficiency. General study results and limits: Reportedly, TCR beta sequences from common variable immunodeficiency showed fewer deletions and N-nucleotide insertions.

TCRdb's copy holds only in-frame clones and misses some; the assay was immunoSEQ multiplex PCR. Altogether just over 20,000 clones were found in the sample, and no singletons occur. These receptors' antigens are unknown. The sequenced sample was peripheral blood mononuclear cells. The receptor set was obtained from a human donor with common variable immunodeficiency.

This clone was seen repeatedly, ten times or more. Sequencing ends 3 residues short of the CDR3 end; the germline J gene provides the rest. The rearrangement links TRBV7-8 to TRBJ1-2; D possibly corresponds to TRBD1 (6 bases). Looked up from germline, CDR1 is SGHVS and CDR2 is FQNEAQ. V was pared by 6 bases and J by 0 bases, with 14 bases between. This CDR3 has 15 residues. The part of the CDR3 DNA that was read is TGTGCCAGCAGTGAGACAGGCCGGGCTAACTATGGC. This encodes CASSETGRANYG. The complete CDR3 reads CASSETGRANYGYTF.

Many counts were recorded for this clone. With the read ending 3 residues before the CDR3 end, the germline J gene is used to fill in that end. The chain combines TRBV12-3 or TRBV12-4 with TRBJ1-1; unclear D gene. This CDR3 has 13 amino acids. CDR3 residues: CASSFSGGRAAFF. CDR3 DNA (partial): TGTGCCAGCAGTTTCTCTGGAGGGCGGGCG.

This clone was detected ten times or more. The read stops 3 residues short of the end of the CDR3; the missing end is completed from the germline J gene. J is TRBJ1-3 and V is TRBV30; D perhaps matches TRBD1 (5 bases). There are 15 residues in the CDR3. The germline V and J ends were trimmed by 5 bases and 4 bases, with 18 bases remaining between them. CDR1 and CDR2 (germline): GTSNPN, SVGIG (reference sequence). CDR3 loop: CAWLEPGDPGNTIYF. CDR3 bases read: TGTGCCTGGTTAGAACCGGGGGACCCCGGAAACACC.

This clone was recorded many times. The sequenced fragment ends 3 residues before the CDR3 boundary, so the rest is inferred from the germline J gene. The chain joins TRBV2 to TRBJ2-6; 8 bases match TRBD2. With V trimmed by 8 bases and J by 4 bases, 7 bases remained unmatched. Germline CDR1 SNHLY, CDR2 FYNNEI. The CDR3 is 15 residues long. Here the CDR3 reads CASGREGRGANVLTF. The CDR3 bases that were read are TGTGCCAGCGGCCGGGAGGGGAGGGGGGCCAACGTC.

At least ten counts were recorded for this clone. The sequenced CDR3 bases are TGTGCCAGCTCACCAGGAAGGGGAAGCAGTTTTAACTATGGC. Its protein product is CASSPGRGSSFNYG. The whole CDR3 protein is CASSPGRGSSFNYGYTF. The chain joins TRBV18 to TRBJ1-2; D is perhaps TRBD1 (5 bases). From the germline J gene comes the end of the CDR3, since the read stops 3 residues before it. The CDR3 consists of 17 residues. The germline gives CDR1 KGHSH, CDR2 LQKENI. Trimming shortened V by 2 bases and J by 1 base, and 17 bases separated the two germline ends. The full variable domain, in which reference TRBV18 and TRBJ1-2 provide the parts outside the CDR3, is NAGVMQNPRHLVRRRGQEARLRCSPMKGHSHVYWYRQLPEEGLKFMVYLQKENIIDESGMPKERFSAEFPKEGPSILRIQQVVRGDSAAYFCASSPGRGSSFNYGYTFGSGTRLTVV.

This clone has at least ten counts. The read halts 3 residues ahead of the CDR3 end, with the missing end drawn from the germline J gene. The gene calls are TRBV30 and TRBJ1-5; D is unresolved. With 2 bases removed from V and 2 bases from J, the gap between germline ends came to 10 bases. Germline assignment: CDR1 GTSNPN and CDR2 SVGIG (reference sequence). The CDR3 runs 14 residues. The DNA read from the CDR3 is TGTGCCTGGAGTCTCGACTCGGGCAATCAGCCC. This gives the protein CAWSLDSGNQP. The entire CDR3 sequence reads CAWSLDSGNQPQHF.

This clone was seen repeatedly, ten times or more. The CDR3 goes on 3 residues after the read ends, and that part is filled in from the germline J gene. This chain joins TRBV19 and TRBJ2-1, with 10 positions matching TRBD2. Unmatched junction bases numbered 5, after V lost 1 base and J lost 5 bases. The germline V gene encodes CDR1 LNHDA and CDR2 SQIVND (reference sequence). The CDR3 totals 16 residues. The covered CDR3 bases are TGTGCCAGTAGTATAGTGGCTAGCGGGGGACACAATGAG. Translating it yields CASSIVASGGHNE. The full CDR3 is CASSIVASGGHNEQFF.

This clone occurred many times. Read coverage stops 3 residues before the CDR3 terminus; the germline J gene supplies the remainder. The chain carries TRBV15 and TRBJ1-1; D gene ambiguous. The germline V gene has CDR1 LNHNV and CDR2 YYDKDF (reference sequence). This CDR3 has 13 amino acids. V was shortened by 0 bases and J by 4 bases, with 6 bases between the two germline ends. CDR3 residues: CATSRDRGTEAFF. The sequenced CDR3 bases are TGTGCCACCAGCAGAGATCGGGGCACTGAA.

This clone was seen repeatedly, ten times or more. The read falls 3 residues short of the CDR3 end, and the missing part is taken from the germline J gene. This sequence joins TRBV20-1 and TRBJ2-3, with TRBD2 identical over 13 bases. Looked up from germline, CDR1 is DFQATT and CDR2 is SNEGSKA (reference sequence). The CDR3 runs to 16 residues. With V trimmed by 2 bases and J by 2 bases, 4 bases remained unmatched. This CDR3 is CSARPGLAGHTDTQYF. The covered CDR3 bases are TGCAGTGCTAGACCGGGACTAGCGGGGCACACAGATACG.

This clone was recorded at least ten times. The CDR3 end falls 3 residues outside the read, so it is completed with the germline J gene. This chain joins TRBV6-2 or TRBV6-3 and TRBJ2-5, with TRBD2 as a possible D gene (6 bases). V dropped 6 bases and J dropped 6 bases, with 17 bases sitting between them. Germline V gives CDR1 MNHEY, CDR2 SVGEGT. The length of the CDR3 is 14 residues. CDR3 DNA (partial): TGTGCCAGCAGCCGCTCCGGGGGTTCGAAGACC. It encodes CASSRSGGSKT. The entire CDR3 is CASSRSGGSKTQYF.

This clone was counted only a few times. The CDR3 end falls 3 residues outside the read, so it is completed with the germline J gene. The rearrangement joins TRBV5-1 to TRBJ1-1, with a possible D match to TRBD1 (6 bases). CDR3 size: 14 residues. The germline gives CDR1 SGHRS, CDR2 YFSETQ. CDR3 loop: CASSPSGARGEAFF. The sequenced part of the CDR3 DNA is TGCGCCAGCTCCCCCTCGGGGGCGCGGGGGGAA.

This clone was seen at least ten times. The observed sequence ends 3 residues before the CDR3 terminus, with the missing tail filled in from the germline J gene. This chain joins TRBV20-1 and TRBJ2-5; 7 positions match TRBD2. The germline V gene encodes CDR1 DFQATT and CDR2 SNEGSKA (reference sequence). Unmatched junction bases numbered 3, after V lost 6 bases and J lost 2 bases. The CDR3 contains 12 residues. The CDR3 DNA, read in part, is TGCAGTGCCACGGGACTACAAGAGACC. Translating gives CSATGLQET. Given in full, the CDR3 is CSATGLQETQYF.

In its sample, this clone was seen many times. The read finishes 3 residues shy of the CDR3 end, and the germline J gene is used to complete it. The chain combines TRBV18 with TRBJ2-1; 10 nucleotides match TRBD2. There are 17 residues in the CDR3. Germline CDR1 is KGHSH and CDR2 is LQKENI. Trimming cost V 4 bases and J 2 bases; bases outside gene matches: 8. The CDR3 is CASSLLLAGTAYNEQFF. The CDR3 bases that were read are TGTGCCAGCTCACTTCTACTAGCGGGGACCGCCTACAATGAG. Using reference TRBV18 and TRBJ2-1 for the parts outside the CDR3, the full variable domain is NAGVMQNPRHLVRRRGQEARLRCSPMKGHSHVYWYRQLPEEGLKFMVYLQKENIIDESGMPKERFSAEFPKEGPSILRIQQVVRGDSAAYFCASSLLLAGTAYNEQFFGPGTRLTVL.

This clone was seen at least ten times. The CDR3 end is not reached by the read, which stops 3 residues before it; the germline J gene fills it in. V gene TRBV7-9 combines with J gene TRBJ2-7; possibly TRBD1 for D (5 bases). This CDR3 spans 14 amino acids. The germline CDR1 and CDR2 sequences are SEHNR and FQNEAQ (reference sequence). V was shortened by 4 bases and J by 0 bases, with 10 bases between the two germline ends. CDR3 in amino acids: CASSSQGHSYEQYF. The part of the CDR3 DNA that was read is TGTGCCAGCAGCTCTCAGGGCCACTCCTACGAG.